Detailed here is one TCR beta chain. Its specificity is unknown. This sample is drawn from a study of cytomegalovirus exposure and HLA in healthy donors. The study's findings and limits: In a later analysis, HLA-associated TCR beta chains were more clonally expanded than equally common others.

60 Vbeta and 13 Jbeta primers were used in PCR. Produced via immunoSEQ multiplex PCR; TCRdb's table is partial and in-frame only. The data contain fewer than 200,000 clones, over 60% of them singletons. Trimming at V came to 1 base and at J to 2 bases, leaving 5 bases not matched to a gene. The CDR3 sequence is 16 residues long. Germline CDR1 SGHTA, CDR2 FQGNSA. V gene TRBV7-2 combines with J gene TRBJ2-3, with 8 bases lining up with TRBD2. This receptor was taken from a woman aged 50 to 60 in good health and CMV-seropositive. Input material: PBMCs. DNA of the CDR3: TGTGCCAGCAGCTTAGAGCCGGGAGGGTACACAGATACGCAGTATTTT. As protein: CASSLEPGGYTDTQYF. The full variable domain, in which reference TRBV7-2 and TRBJ2-3 provide the parts outside the CDR3, is GAGVSQSPSNKVTEKGKDVELRCDPISGHTALYWYRQSLGQGLEFLIYFQGNSAPDKSGLPSDRFSAERTGGSVSTLTIQRTQQEDSAVYLCASSLEPGGYTDTQYFGPGTRLTVL.